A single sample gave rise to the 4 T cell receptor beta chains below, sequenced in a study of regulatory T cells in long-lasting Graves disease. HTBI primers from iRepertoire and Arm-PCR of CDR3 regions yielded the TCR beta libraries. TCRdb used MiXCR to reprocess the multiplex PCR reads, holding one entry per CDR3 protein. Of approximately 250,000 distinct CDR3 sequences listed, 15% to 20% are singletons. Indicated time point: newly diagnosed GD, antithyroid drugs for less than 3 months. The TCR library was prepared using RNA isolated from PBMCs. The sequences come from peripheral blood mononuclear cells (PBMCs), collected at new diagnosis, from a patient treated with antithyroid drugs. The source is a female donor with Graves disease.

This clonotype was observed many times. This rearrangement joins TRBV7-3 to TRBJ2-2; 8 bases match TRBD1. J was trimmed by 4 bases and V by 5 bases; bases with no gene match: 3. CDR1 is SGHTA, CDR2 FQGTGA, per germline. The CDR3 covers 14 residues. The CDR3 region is CASSDRGATGELFF. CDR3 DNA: TGTGCCAGCAGCGACAGGGGAGCCACCGGGGAGCTGTTTTTT.

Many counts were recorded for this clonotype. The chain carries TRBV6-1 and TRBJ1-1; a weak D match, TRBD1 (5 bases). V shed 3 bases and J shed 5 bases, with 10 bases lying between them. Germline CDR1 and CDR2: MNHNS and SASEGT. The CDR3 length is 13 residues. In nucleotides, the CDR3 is TGTGCCAGCAGTGATTCTAGACAGACTGAAGCTTTCTTT. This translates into CASSDSRQTEAFF.

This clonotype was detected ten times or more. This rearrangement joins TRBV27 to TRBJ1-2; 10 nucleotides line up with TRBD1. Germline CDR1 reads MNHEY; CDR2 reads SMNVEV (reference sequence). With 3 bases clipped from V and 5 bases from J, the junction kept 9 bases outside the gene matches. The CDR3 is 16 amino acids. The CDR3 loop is CASSFSPGTGEYGYTF. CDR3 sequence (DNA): TGTGCCAGCAGTTTTAGTCCCGGGACAGGGGAGTATGGCTACACCTTC.

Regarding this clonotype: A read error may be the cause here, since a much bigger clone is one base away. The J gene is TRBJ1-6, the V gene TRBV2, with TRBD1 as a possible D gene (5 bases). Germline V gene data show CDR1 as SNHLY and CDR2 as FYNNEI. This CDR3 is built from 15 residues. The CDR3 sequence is CASSPAGPYNSPPHF. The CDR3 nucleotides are TGTGCCAGCAGTCCAGCGGGGCCCTATAATTCACCCCCCCACTTT.